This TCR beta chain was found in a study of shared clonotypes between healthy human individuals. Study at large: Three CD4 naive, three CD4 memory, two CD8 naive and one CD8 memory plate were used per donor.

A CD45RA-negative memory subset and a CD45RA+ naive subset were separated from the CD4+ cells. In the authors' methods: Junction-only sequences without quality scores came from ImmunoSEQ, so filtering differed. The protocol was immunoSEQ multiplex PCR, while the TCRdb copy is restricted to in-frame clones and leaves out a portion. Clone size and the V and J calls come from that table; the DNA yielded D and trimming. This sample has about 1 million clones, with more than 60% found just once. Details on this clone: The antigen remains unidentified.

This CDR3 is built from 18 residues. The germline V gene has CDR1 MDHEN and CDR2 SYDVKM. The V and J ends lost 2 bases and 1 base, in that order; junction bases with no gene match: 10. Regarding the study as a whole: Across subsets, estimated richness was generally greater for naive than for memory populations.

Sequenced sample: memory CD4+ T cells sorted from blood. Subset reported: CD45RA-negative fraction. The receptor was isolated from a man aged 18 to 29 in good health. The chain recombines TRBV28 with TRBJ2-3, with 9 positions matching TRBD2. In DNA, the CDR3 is TGTGCCAGCAGTTTACATGGAGCGGGGGGTCGCGGCACAGATACGCAGTATTTT. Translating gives CASSLHGAGGRGTDTQYF.